This T cell receptor beta chain was sequenced for a study of control samples from healthy donors and cancer patients (dated by TCRdb to 2019 to 2021). CDR1 and CDR2, per the germline V gene, are KGHSH and LQKENI. The CDR3 spans 18 residues, from the cysteine through the phenylalanine. Of all the DNA, just the CDR3 is kept, 54 bases in frame from base 1. Libraries were built with the immunoSEQ multiplex PCR assay. Not all clones reach the TCRdb copy of this immuneACCESS table, which keeps in-frame sequences only. Checked studies attribute under half of the gap to unresolved V genes and leave the rest unexplained. Here the sample has approximately 190,000 clones; roughly nine tenths occur a single time. Roughly 1.9% of the sample lies in the top ten. To note about this clone: There is no known antigen for this receptor. Its ends do not fully match the called genes, so a read error is possible.

Sequencing was performed on blood. Recombination joined TRBV18 with TRBJ1-6; TRBD1 agrees with 7 junctional bases. The sequence was collected from a man younger than 45 in good health. The DNA is as follows: TGTGCCAGCTCACTGAACTTGGACAGGTCCTCCAATAATTCACCCCTCCACTTT. Translated, it reads CASSLNLDRSSNNSPLHF.